The 27 T cell receptor beta chains below were found in one sample sequenced in a study of Ad26.COV2.S vaccination and SARS-CoV-2 variants. TCRdb's table, derived via immunoSEQ multiplex PCR, lists solely in-frame clones and lacks some. The sample contains approximately 400,000 clones, around 90% of which appear only once. Sequencing was performed on peripheral blood, taken after recovery from COVID-19. Every receptor here comes from a human donor who had recovered from COVID-19.

This clone is a singleton in its sample. V usage is TRBV6-5 and J usage is TRBJ2-7, with 10 bases identical to TRBD1. This CDR3 is 14 amino acids long. V lost 7 bases, J lost 0 bases, and 3 bases stayed unmatched. CDR1 MNHEY and CDR2 SVGAGI come from the germline V gene. CDR3 loop: CASTRTGGSYEQYF. As DNA, the CDR3 is TGTGCCAGCACCCGGACAGGGGGCTCCTACGAGCAGTACTTC.

The genes are TRBV12-5 and TRBJ2-1; D is unresolved. Trimming shortened V by 5 bases and J by 6 bases, and 14 bases separated the two germline ends. The CDR3 has 14 amino acids. Germline loops: CDR1 LGHNT, CDR2 FRNRAP. The CDR3, as DNA: TGTGCTAGTGGTGCGCGGTTGAGTTCCAATGAGCAGTTCTTC. Translation gives CASGARLSSNEQFF.

A note on this clone: This CDR3 is also generated by other DNA sequences in the sample. Written as DNA, the CDR3 is TGTGCCAGCAGTGGCAGGGAGGGGAACACTGAAGCTTTCTTT. This translates into CASSGREGNTEAFF. This rearrangement joins TRBV2 to TRBJ1-1, with D possibly matching TRBD1 (5 bases). Germline-derived CDR1 and CDR2 are SNHLY and FYNNEI. The CDR3 covers 14 residues. The V end was cut by 4 bases, the J end by 1 base, with 10 bases between.

The chain joins TRBV10-3 to TRBJ2-6; possible D gene TRBD2, 5 bases. Trimming shortened V by 8 bases and J by 1 base, and 12 bases separated the two germline ends. Germline values: CDR1 ENHRY, CDR2 SYGVKD. The CDR3 is 15 amino acids. The CDR3 is CAISRTGSGANVLTF. CDR3 DNA: TGTGCCATCTCCCGGACGGGGTCTGGGGCCAACGTCCTGACTTTC.

The chain recombines TRBV10-3 with TRBJ2-2; 14 nucleotides agree with TRBD2. Germline V gene sequence: CDR1 ENHRY, CDR2 SYGVKD. The CDR3 is 17 amino acids. V trimming: 3 bases; J trimming: 5 bases; junction bases outside the gene matches: 5. The CDR3 is CAISERLAGGQTGELFF. CDR3 nucleotides: TGTGCCATCAGTGAAAGACTAGCGGGGGGGCAGACCGGGGAGCTGTTTTTT.

The rearrangement uses TRBV6-5 and TRBJ2-3; 8 bases map to TRBD1. Germline CDR1 is MNHEY and CDR2 is SVGAGI. Trimming removed 6 bases from V and 6 bases from J; junction bases left unmatched: 8. There are 14 residues in the CDR3. As DNA, the CDR3 is TGTGCCAGCAGCCGGACAGGGACCGGGGATACGCAGTATTTT. Translating it yields CASSRTGTGDTQYF.

The chain has TRBV7-3 and TRBJ2-3; D perhaps matches TRBD2 (6 bases). This CDR3 is built from 16 residues. Between the trimmed V and J ends, which lost 5 bases and 2 bases, there was a span of 17 bases. In germline, CDR1 is SGHTA, CDR2 FQGTGA. CDR3 in DNA: TGTGCCAGCAGCCCCGGGAGTCGACGGAACACAGATACGCAGTATTTT. Residues: CASSPGSRRNTDTQYF.

The sample holds one count of this clone. The gene calls are TRBV11-2 and TRBJ2-1; 10 bases map to TRBD1. V dropped 5 bases and J dropped 8; count of bases not matched to a gene: 6. This CDR3 has 14 residues. Germline V gene sequence: CDR1 SGHAT, CDR2 FQNNGV. The CDR3 region is CASSARQGAHEQFF. CDR3 DNA: TGTGCCAGCAGCGCCCGACAGGGGGCCCATGAGCAGTTCTTC.

The chain carries TRBV19 and TRBJ2-7; 7 bases fit TRBD1. Trimming at V came to 8 bases and at J to 1 base, leaving 11 bases not matched to a gene. Germline lookup yields CDR1 LNHDA and CDR2 SQIVND (reference sequence). CDR3 length: 15 amino acids. The CDR3 here is CASGASGTDSYEQYF. The CDR3 DNA sequence: TGTGCCAGTGGGGCCTCCGGGACAGATTCCTACGAGCAGTACTTC.

The chain is built from TRBV19 and TRBJ2-1; tentatively, D is TRBD1 or TRBD2 (8 bases each). This CDR3 spans 14 amino acids. In germline, CDR1 is LNHDA, CDR2 SQIVND (reference sequence). The V gene lost 8 bases and the J gene lost 7 bases, with 18 bases spanning the gap. In nucleotides, the CDR3 is TGTGCCAGTGGAGGACAGGGCGGGGGGAATGAGCAGTTCTTC. As protein: CASGGQGGGNEQFF.

This rearrangement joins TRBV3-1 (or the pseudogene TRBV3-2) to TRBJ1-6; D not certain. Trimming removed 5 bases from V and 5 bases from J, with 10 bases in between. The CDR3 totals 14 residues. Germline V lookup: CDR1 LGHDT, CDR2 YNNKEL (reference sequence). The CDR3 nucleotides are TGTGCCAGCAGCGAACACACCGATAATTCACCCCTCCACTTT. Translation gives CASSEHTDNSPLHF.

The chain recombines TRBV10-1 with TRBJ1-1, with a weak D call TRBD1 (5 bases). In germline, CDR1 is WNHNN, CDR2 SYGVQD (reference sequence). V lost 2 bases and J 4 bases, leaving 17 bases between the germline ends. The CDR3 contains 16 residues. The chain's CDR3 is CASSEGGPGRSTEAFF. The CDR3 coding sequence is TGCGCCAGCAGTGAGGGGGGACCAGGACGAAGCACTGAAGCTTTCTTT.

The chain links TRBV7-9 to TRBJ1-1; 7 bases fit TRBD1. The CDR3 contains 15 residues. Trimming cost V 5 bases and J 3 bases; bases outside gene matches: 9. CDR1 and CDR2 from the germline V gene are SEHNR and FQNEAQ (reference sequence). The CDR3 spells CASSLDRVVDTEAFF. CDR3 DNA sequence: TGTGCCAGCAGCCTCGACAGGGTCGTGGACACTGAAGCTTTCTTT.

The chain joins TRBV5-4 to TRBJ1-2; 10 bases are shared with TRBD1. CDR3 length equals 17 residues. The V segment lost 2 bases and the J segment 7 bases; nucleotides outside the gene matches: 14. Germline assignment: CDR1 SGHNT and CDR2 YYREEE (reference sequence). CDR3 sequence: CASSLTGTGEYGRGYTF. The CDR3 DNA follows: TGTGCCAGCAGCTTAACCGGGACAGGGGAATACGGTCGTGGCTACACCTTC.

This sequence joins TRBV3-1 (or the pseudogene TRBV3-2) and TRBJ2-2; tentative D call: TRBD1 (5 bases). The V gene's germline CDR1 is LGHDT and CDR2 YNNKEL (reference sequence). This CDR3 is 15 amino acids long. The ends were cut back, 2 bases at V and 6 bases at J, with 13 bases in the middle. The CDR3 loop reads CASSQRTSAAGELFF. In DNA, the CDR3 is TGTGCCAGCAGCCAACGGACATCAGCAGCCGGGGAGCTGTTTTTT.

V and J are TRBV3-1 (or the pseudogene TRBV3-2) and TRBJ1-5; D not certain. The ends were cut back, 1 base at V and 7 bases at J, with 8 bases in the middle. Germline-derived CDR1 and CDR2 are LGHDT and YNNKEL (reference sequence). This CDR3 region has 13 residues. The DNA for the CDR3 is TGTGCCAGCAGCCAAGGAGCGAGCCAGCCCCAGCATTTT. Protein sequence: CASSQGASQPQHF.

The V gene is TRBV10-3, the J gene TRBJ2-3, with a possible D match to TRBD2 (6 bases). Germline V CDR1 and CDR2: ENHRY, SYGVKD. CDR3 length: 13 amino acids. Trimming pared 6 bases from V and 2 bases from J, leaving 9 bases between. This chain's CDR3 is CAISWGDTDTQYF. The CDR3 DNA reads as TGTGCCATCAGCTGGGGGGACACAGATACGCAGTATTTT.

This chain uses TRBV6-6 with TRBJ1-5; no definite D call. CDR1 is MNHNY and CDR2 is SVGAGI in the germline V gene (reference sequence). The V end lost 8 bases, the J end lost 7 bases, and 15 bases lay between the germline ends. This CDR3 comprises 13 residues. The CDR3 protein is CASSGVPSQPQHF. The CDR3 nucleotides are TGTGCCAGCTCAGGAGTCCCGTCGCAGCCCCAGCATTTT.

This clone has a single count. The chain carries TRBV5-1 and TRBJ1-2; D is possibly TRBD1 (6 bases). The CDR3 runs 13 residues. V lost 5 bases to trimming and J lost 3 bases, with 11 bases between them. Germline CDR1 SGHRS, CDR2 YFSETQ. CDR3 coding DNA: TGCGCCAGCAGGTCTGGGGGCGACTATGGCTACACCTTC. This sequence encodes CASRSGGDYGYTF.

This chain connects TRBV9 to TRBJ1-1, with 7 bases fitting TRBD1. CDR3 size: 19 residues. Germline lookup yields CDR1 SGDLS and CDR2 YYNGEE. V lost 3 bases and J lost 8; bases outside the gene matches: 25. The CDR3 reads CASSDTGTALGSRGIEAFF. CDR3 in DNA: TGTGCCAGCAGCGACACCGGGACAGCGCTTGGATCCAGGGGCATCGAAGCTTTCTTT.

V and J are TRBV15 and TRBJ1-6; 7 bases line up with TRBD1. The V segment lost 5 bases and the J segment 6 bases; nucleotides outside the gene matches: 10. Germline CDR1 and CDR2: LNHNV and YYDKDF (reference sequence). The CDR3 is 16 amino acids. This CDR3 is CATSEQGNKLNSPLHF. CDR3 nucleotide sequence: TGTGCCACCAGCGAACAGGGGAACAAACTTAATTCACCCCTCCACTTT.

The genes are TRBV24-1 and TRBJ2-3; 10 nucleotides line up with TRBD1. The CDR3 is 19 residues long. Germline V gene lookup returns CDR1 KGHDR and CDR2 SFDVKD. Trimming cost V 8 bases and J 1 base; bases outside gene matches: 17. The CDR3 sequence: CATTLGTGDSSPRTDTQYF. Here the CDR3 DNA reads TGTGCCACCACCTTGGGGACAGGGGACTCATCCCCCCGCACAGATACGCAGTATTTT.

The J gene is TRBJ1-1, the V gene TRBV4-1; D call uncertain. In germline, CDR1 is MGHRA, CDR2 YSYEKL. Trimming shortened V by 1 base and J by 7 bases, and 10 bases separated the two germline ends. The CDR3 covers 13 residues. The CDR3: CASSQGGGFEAFF. The CDR3 DNA sequence: TGCGCCAGCAGCCAAGGGGGTGGATTTGAAGCTTTCTTT.

V gene TRBV29-1 combines with J gene TRBJ1-2, with TRBD1 as a possible D gene (5 bases). Germline lookup yields CDR1 SQVTM and CDR2 ANQGSEA. The CDR3 runs to 11 residues. Trimming removed 7 bases at V and 5 bases at J, with 11 bases between. CDR3 protein: CSASEGYGYTF. DNA of the CDR3: TGCAGCGCCTCGGAGGGGTATGGCTACACCTTC.

The rearrangement joins TRBV7-9 to TRBJ1-5; D is possibly TRBD1 (5 bases). The CDR3 consists of 16 residues. CDR1 is SEHNR, CDR2 FQNEAQ, per germline (reference sequence). Trimming took 1 base from V and 2 from J, leaving 12 bases between them. The CDR3 coding sequence is TGTGCCAGCAGCTTAGGGGGGAGACAACGCAATCAGCCCCAGCATTTT. As protein: CASSLGGRQRNQPQHF.

V gene TRBV5-1 combines with J gene TRBJ1-1, with 9 bases that match TRBD1. The V gene end was trimmed by 2 bases and the J gene end by 5 bases; junction bases not matched to a gene: 7. Germline V gene lookup returns CDR1 SGHRS and CDR2 YFSETQ. The CDR3 is 15 residues long. The CDR3 loop reads CASSFQQGAETEAFF. In nucleotides, the CDR3 is TGCGCCAGCAGCTTCCAACAGGGGGCAGAGACTGAAGCTTTCTTT. The full variable domain, in which reference TRBV5-1 and TRBJ1-1 provide the parts outside the CDR3, is KAGVTQTPRYLIKTRGQQVTLSCSPISGHRSVSWYQQTPGQGLQFLFEYFSETQRNKGNFPGRFSGRQFSNSRSEMNVSTLELGDSALYLCASSFQQGAETEAFFGQGTRLTVV.

The chain has TRBV15 and TRBJ2-7; possibly TRBD1 or TRBD2 for D (5 bases each). Trimming cost V 0 bases and J 3 bases, with 12 bases left between them. In germline, CDR1 is LNHNV, CDR2 YYDKDF (reference sequence). The CDR3 consists of 15 residues. The chain's CDR3 is CATSREPGPYYEQYF. The CDR3, as DNA: TGTGCCACCAGCAGAGAGCCGGGGCCATACTACGAGCAGTACTTC.